The T cell receptor beta chain under discussion was sequenced for a study of identical twins. Study outcomes and limitations: The more abundant beta clonotypes in cord blood had fewer insertions, and memory repertoires did not show this. The same donors were not followed; conclusions instead depended on cross-sectional statistical analysis.

As to this clonotype: Its matching antigen is unknown.

One entry per CDR3 protein, called by TCRdb with MiXCR from the 5' RACE reads. Altogether about 480,000 distinct CDR3 sequences are present, 14% being singletons, with the ten largest covering 0.4% to 0.55%. With 5 bases removed from V and 7 bases from J, the gap between germline ends came to 16 bases. Germline V gene data show CDR1 as SGHKS and CDR2 as YYEKEE (reference sequence). The CDR3 extends over 13 amino acids. The same data also contributed to another study, on yellow fever vaccine responses in identical twins.

Sequenced sample: CD4+ T cells sorted from blood. This sequence was found in a woman aged 18-29 years in good health. V is TRBV5-5 and J is TRBJ2-7; no clear D. The CDR3 nucleotides are TGTGCCAGCAGTAGGACCTCACTGGGGGAGCAGTACTTC. Translating it yields CASSRTSLGEQYF.